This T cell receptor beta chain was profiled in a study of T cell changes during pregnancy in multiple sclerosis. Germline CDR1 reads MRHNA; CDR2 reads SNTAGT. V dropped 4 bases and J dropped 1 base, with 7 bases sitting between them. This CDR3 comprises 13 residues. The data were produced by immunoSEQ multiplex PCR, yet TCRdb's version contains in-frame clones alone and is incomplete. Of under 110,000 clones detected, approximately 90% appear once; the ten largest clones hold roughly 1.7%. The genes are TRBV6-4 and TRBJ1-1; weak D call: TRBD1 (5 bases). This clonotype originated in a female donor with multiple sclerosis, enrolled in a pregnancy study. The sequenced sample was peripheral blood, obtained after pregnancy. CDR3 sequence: CASSATGNTEAFF. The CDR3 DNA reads TGTGCCAGCAGTGCCACAGGGAACACTGAAGCTTTCTTT.